This TCR beta chain was sequenced during a study of blood T cells in healthy people across ages. Notes on the study in general: Donor CMV status was unknown, possibly confounding expanded clonotype changes.

This CDR3 contains 14 residues. The V gene's germline CDR1 is DFQATT and CDR2 SNEGSKA (reference sequence). The V and J ends lost 0 bases and 10 bases respectively, with 16 bases between them. Turning to this clonotype: What it recognizes is unknown.

Sample-barcoded 5' priming and a J-beta primer mix drove a second PCR of roughly 6 to 12 cycles. Using its own MiXCR run on the 5' RACE reads, TCRdb lists one record per CDR3 protein. The sample lists over a million distinct CDR3 sequences; under 55% were seen once. The sample taken for sequencing was blood. The source is a woman aged 18-35 years in good health. J is TRBJ2-1 and V is TRBV20-1; D is possibly TRBD1 (5 bases). In DNA, the CDR3 is TGCAGTGCTAGAGATTATAATCACCAGGGAGAGCAGTTCTTC. This encodes CSARDYNHQGEQFF.